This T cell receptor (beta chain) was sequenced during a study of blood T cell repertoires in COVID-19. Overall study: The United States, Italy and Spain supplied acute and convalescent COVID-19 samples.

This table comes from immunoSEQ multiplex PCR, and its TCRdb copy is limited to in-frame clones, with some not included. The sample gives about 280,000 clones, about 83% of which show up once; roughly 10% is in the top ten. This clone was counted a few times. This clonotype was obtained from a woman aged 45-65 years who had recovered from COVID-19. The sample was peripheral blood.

The CDR3 protein is CASSVERATEAFF. The DNA of the CDR3 is TGTGCCAGCAGCGTAGAGAGGGCCACTGAAGCTTTCTTT. J is TRBJ1-1 and V is TRBV9; D gene ambiguous. Germline V gene data show CDR1 as SGDLS and CDR2 as YYNGEE. Trimming took 0 bases from V and 4 from J, leaving 7 bases between them. CDR3 length: 13 residues.